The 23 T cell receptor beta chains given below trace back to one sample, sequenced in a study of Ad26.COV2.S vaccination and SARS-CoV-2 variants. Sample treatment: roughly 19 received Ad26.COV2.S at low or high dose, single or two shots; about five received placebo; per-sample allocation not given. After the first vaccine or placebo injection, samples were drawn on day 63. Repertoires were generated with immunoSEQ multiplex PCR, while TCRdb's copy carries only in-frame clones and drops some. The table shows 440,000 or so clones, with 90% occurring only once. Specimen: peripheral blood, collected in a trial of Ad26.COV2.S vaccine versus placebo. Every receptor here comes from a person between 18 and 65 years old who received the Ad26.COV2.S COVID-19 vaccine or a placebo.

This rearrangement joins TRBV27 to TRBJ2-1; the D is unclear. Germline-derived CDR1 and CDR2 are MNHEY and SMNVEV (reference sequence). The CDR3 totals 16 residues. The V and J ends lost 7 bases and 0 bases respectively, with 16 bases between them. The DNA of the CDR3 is TGTGCCAGCACGCCCCAGATAACCTTCTCCTACAATGAGCAGTTCTTC. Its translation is CASTPQITFSYNEQFF.

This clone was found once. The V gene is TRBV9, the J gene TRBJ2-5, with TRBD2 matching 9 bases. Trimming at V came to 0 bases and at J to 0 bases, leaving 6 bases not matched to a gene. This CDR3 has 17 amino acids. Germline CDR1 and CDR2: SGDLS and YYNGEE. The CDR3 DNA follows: TGTGCCAGCAGCGTAGCTGCTAGCGGGGCTTACCAAGAGACCCAGTACTTC. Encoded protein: CASSVAASGAYQETQYF. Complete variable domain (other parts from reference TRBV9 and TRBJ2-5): DSGVTQTPKHLITATGQRVTLRCSPRSGDLSVYWYQQSLDQGLQFLIQYYNGEERAKGNILERFSAQQFPDLHSELNLSSLELGDSALYFCASSVAASGAYQETQYFGPGTRLLVL.

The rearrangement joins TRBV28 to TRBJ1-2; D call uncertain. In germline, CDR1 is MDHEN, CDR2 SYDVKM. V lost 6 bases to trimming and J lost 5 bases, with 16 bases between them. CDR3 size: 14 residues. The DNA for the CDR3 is TGTGCCAGCAGAAACCCGGGCCTAATTTATGGCTACACCTTC. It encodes CASRNPGLIYGYTF.

CDR3 loop: CASSYDQPGGAFF. The DNA of the CDR3 is TGTGCCAGCAGTTACGACCAGCCCGGAGGGGCTTTCTTT. This chain joins TRBV6-5 and TRBJ1-1; D is undetermined. The V end lost 2 bases, the J end lost 11 bases, and 15 bases lay between the germline ends. CDR3 length: 13 residues. In germline, CDR1 is MNHEY, CDR2 SVGAGI.

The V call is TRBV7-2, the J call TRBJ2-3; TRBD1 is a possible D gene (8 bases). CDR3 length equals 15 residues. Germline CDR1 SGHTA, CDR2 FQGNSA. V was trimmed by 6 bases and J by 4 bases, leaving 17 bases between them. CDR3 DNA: TGTGCCAGCAGTTACAGGGGGGCGGGGGCAGATACGCAGTATTTT. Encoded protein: CASSYRGAGADTQYF. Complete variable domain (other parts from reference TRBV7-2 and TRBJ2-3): GAGVSQSPSNKVTEKGKDVELRCDPISGHTALYWYRQSLGQGLEFLIYFQGNSAPDKSGLPSDRFSAERTGGSVSTLTIQRTQQEDSAVYLCASSYRGAGADTQYFGPGTRLTVL.

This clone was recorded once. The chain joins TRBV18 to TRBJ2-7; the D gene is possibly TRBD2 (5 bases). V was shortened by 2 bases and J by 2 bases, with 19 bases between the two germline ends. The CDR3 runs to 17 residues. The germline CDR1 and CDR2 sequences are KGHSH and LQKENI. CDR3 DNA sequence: TGTGCCAGCTCACCATCGCTGGGAGACATGGAGACCTACGAGCAGTACTTC. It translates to CASSPSLGDMETYEQYF.

Written as DNA, the CDR3 is TGCAGTGCTAGTGGGACTAGCGGGTTCTACGAGCAGTACTTC. Amino acids: CSASGTSGFYEQYF. The V call is TRBV20-1, the J call TRBJ2-7; 12 bases are a match to TRBD2. Germline trimming cut 3 bases from V and 3 bases from J; bases unmatched to any gene: 3. Germline assignment: CDR1 DFQATT and CDR2 SNEGSKA (reference sequence). This CDR3 region has 14 residues.

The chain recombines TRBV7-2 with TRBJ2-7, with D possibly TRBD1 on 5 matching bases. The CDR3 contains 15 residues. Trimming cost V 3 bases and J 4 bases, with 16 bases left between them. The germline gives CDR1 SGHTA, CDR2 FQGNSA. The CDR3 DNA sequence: TGTGCCAGCAGCTTGGGGCAGGGCCTGAGGTACGAGCAGTACTTC. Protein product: CASSLGQGLRYEQYF. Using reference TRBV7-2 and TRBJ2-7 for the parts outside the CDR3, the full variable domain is GAGVSQSPSNKVTEKGKDVELRCDPISGHTALYWYRQSLGQGLEFLIYFQGNSAPDKSGLPSDRFSAERTGGSVSTLTIQRTQQEDSAVYLCASSLGQGLRYEQYFGPGTRLTVT.

The CDR3 DNA sequence: TGTGCCAGCAGCGAAGGACCTAATTCACCCCTCCACTTT. Translated, it gives CASSEGPNSPLHF. This chain connects TRBV5-6 to TRBJ1-6, with D unclear. Trimming took 4 bases from V and 6 from J, leaving 8 bases between them. The CDR3 contains 13 residues. CDR1 SGHDT and CDR2 YYEEEE come from the germline V gene.

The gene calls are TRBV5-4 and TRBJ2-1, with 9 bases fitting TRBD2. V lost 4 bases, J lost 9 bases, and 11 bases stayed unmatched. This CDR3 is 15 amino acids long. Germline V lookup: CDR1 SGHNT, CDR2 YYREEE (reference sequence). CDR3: CASSLLSGSRGEQFF. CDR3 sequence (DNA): TGTGCCAGCAGCCTCCTTAGCGGGAGTCGGGGTGAGCAGTTCTTC.

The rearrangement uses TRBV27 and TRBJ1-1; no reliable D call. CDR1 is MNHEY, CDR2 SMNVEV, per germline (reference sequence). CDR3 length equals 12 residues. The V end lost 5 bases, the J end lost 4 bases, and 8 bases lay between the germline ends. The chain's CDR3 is CASSTTGTEAFF. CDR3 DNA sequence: TGTGCCAGCAGTACGACGGGCACTGAAGCTTTCTTT.

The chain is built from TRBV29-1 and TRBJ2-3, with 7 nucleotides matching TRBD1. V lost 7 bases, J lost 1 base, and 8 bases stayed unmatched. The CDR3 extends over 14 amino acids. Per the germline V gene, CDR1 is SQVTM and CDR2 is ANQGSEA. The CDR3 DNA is TGCAGCGCCCGACAGGGATCGGGCACAGATACGCAGTATTTT. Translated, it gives CSARQGSGTDTQYF.

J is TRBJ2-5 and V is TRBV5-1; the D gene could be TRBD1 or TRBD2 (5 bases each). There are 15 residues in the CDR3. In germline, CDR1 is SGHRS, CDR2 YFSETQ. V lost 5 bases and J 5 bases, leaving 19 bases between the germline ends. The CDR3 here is CASRRDGDRTETQYF. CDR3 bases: TGCGCCAGCAGACGGGACGGCGATCGGACGGAGACCCAGTACTTC.

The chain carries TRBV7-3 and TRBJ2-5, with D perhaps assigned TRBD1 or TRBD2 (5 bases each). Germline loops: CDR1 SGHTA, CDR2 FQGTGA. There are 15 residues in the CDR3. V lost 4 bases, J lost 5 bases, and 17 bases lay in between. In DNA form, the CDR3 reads TGTGCCAGCAGCTCAGGGACGGAGAGGTTGGAGACCCAGTACTTC. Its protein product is CASSSGTERLETQYF.

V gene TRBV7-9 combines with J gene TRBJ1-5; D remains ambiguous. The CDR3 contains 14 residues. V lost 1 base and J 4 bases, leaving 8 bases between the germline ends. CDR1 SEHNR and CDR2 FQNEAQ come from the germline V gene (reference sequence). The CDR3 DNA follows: TGTGCCAGCAGCTTAGACAATGTGAATCAGCCCCAGCATTTT. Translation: CASSLDNVNQPQHF.

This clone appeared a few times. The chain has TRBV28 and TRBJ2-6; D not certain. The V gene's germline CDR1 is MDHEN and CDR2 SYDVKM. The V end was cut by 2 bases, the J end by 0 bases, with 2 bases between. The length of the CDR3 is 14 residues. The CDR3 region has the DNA TGTGCCAGCAGTTTAATCTCTGGGGCCAACGTCCTGACTTTC. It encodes CASSLISGANVLTF.

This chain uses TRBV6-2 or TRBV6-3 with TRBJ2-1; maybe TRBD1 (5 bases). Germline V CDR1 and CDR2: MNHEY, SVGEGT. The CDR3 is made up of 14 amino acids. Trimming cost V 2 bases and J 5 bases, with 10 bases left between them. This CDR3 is CASSYRQNNNEQFF. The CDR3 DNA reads TGTGCCAGCAGTTACCGACAGAATAACAATGAGCAGTTCTTC.

CDR3 DNA: TGTGCCAGTAGTCCACGGACAGGTGAGGGTAACACTGAAGCTTTCTTT. Its translation: CASSPRTGEGNTEAFF. V usage is TRBV19 and J usage is TRBJ1-1; 7 nucleotides agree with TRBD1. Losses at the gene ends were 5 bases for V and 2 bases for J; bases not matched to a gene: 11. This CDR3 region has 16 residues. Germline-derived CDR1 and CDR2 are LNHDA and SQIVND (reference sequence).

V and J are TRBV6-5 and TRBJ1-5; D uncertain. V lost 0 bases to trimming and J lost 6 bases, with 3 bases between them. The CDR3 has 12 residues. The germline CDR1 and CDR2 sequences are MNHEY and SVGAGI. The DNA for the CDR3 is TGTGCCAGCAGTTACTCAAGTCAGCCCCAGCATTTT. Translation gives CASSYSSQPQHF.

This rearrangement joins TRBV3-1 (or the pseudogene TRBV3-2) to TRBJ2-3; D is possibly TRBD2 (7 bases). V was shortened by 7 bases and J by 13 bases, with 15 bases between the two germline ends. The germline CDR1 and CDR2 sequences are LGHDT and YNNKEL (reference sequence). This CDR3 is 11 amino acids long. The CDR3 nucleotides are TGTGCCAGCACAGAGGGGGGGGCTGAGTATTTT. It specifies CASTEGGAEYF.

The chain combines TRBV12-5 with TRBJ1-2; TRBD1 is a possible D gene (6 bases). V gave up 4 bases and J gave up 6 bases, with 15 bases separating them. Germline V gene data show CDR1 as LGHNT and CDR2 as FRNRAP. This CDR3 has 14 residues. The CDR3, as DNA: TGTGCTAGTGGTTGGCCCGAAGGGGGACATGGCTACACCTTC. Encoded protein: CASGWPEGGHGYTF.

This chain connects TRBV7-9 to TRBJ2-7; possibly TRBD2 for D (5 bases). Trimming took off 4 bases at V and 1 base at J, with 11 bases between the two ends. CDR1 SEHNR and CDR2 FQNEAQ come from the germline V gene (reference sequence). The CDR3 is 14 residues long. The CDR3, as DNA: TGTGCCAGCAGCTCCGGACTGAAGTCCTACGAGCAGTACTTC. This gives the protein CASSSGLKSYEQYF. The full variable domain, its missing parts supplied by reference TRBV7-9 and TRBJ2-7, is DTGVSQNPRHKITKRGQNVTFRCDPISEHNRLYWYRQTLGQGPEFLTYFQNEAQLEKSRLLSDRFSAERPKGSFSTLEIQRTEQGDSAMYLCASSSGLKSYEQYFGPGTRLTVT.

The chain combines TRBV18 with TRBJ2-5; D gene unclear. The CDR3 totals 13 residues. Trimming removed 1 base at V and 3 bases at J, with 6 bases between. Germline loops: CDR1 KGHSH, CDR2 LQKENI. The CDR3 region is CASSPQQKETQYF. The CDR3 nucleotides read TGTGCCAGCTCACCACAACAGAAAGAGACCCAGTACTTC. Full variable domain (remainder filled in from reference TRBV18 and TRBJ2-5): NAGVMQNPRHLVRRRGQEARLRCSPMKGHSHVYWYRQLPEEGLKFMVYLQKENIIDESGMPKERFSAEFPKEGPSILRIQQVVRGDSAAYFCASSPQQKETQYFGPGTRLLVL.